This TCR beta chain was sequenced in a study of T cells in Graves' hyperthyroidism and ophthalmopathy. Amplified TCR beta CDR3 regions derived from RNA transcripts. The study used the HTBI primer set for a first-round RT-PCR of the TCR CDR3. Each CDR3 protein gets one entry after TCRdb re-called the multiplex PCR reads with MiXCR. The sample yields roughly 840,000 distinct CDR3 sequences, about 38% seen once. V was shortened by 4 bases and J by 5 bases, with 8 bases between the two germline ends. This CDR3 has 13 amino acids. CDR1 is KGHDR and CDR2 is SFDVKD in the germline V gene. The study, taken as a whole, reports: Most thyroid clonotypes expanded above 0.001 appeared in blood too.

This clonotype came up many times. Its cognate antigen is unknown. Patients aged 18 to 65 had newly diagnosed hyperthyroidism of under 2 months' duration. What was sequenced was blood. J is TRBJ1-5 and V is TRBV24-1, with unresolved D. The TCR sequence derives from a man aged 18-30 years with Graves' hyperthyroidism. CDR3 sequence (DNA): TGTGCCACCAGTGAAGGGCCCCATCAGCCCCAGCATTTT. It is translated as CATSEGPHQPQHF.